The 11 T cell receptor beta chains presented below share a single source sample, sequenced in a study of T cells after posttransplantation cyclophosphamide. Treatment was busulfan-fludarabine conditioning, a marrow graft, and cyclophosphamide on days +3 and +4. Method: immunoSEQ multiplex PCR; TCRdb's copy keeps in-frame clones and lacks some. The sample offers approximately 13,000 clones and no singletons, the top ten holding about 21%. The material was PBMCs, obtained about 1,200 days after allogeneic stem cell transplant with posttransplant cyclophosphamide. All receptors come from a female patient between 40 and 55 years old who received an allogeneic stem cell transplant from a related donor, was CMV-positive, and had no GVHD. Some T cells may be graft donor cells.

This clone showed up many times. The chain has TRBV29-1 and TRBJ1-5; weak D call: TRBD1 (5 bases). Germline V gives CDR1 SQVTM, CDR2 ANQGSEA. Trimming removed 6 bases at V and 7 bases at J, with 16 bases between. The CDR3 is made up of 13 amino acids. The CDR3 loop reads CSVAGGVNQPQHF. The CDR3 DNA is TGCAGCGTGGCCGGAGGGGTCAACCAGCCCCAGCATTTT.

This clone has more than one count but fewer than ten. The gene calls are TRBV14 and TRBJ1-1; 9 nucleotides line up with TRBD1. The CDR3 runs to 20 residues. Germline loops: CDR1 SGHDN, CDR2 FVKESK. With V trimmed by 0 bases and J by 4 bases, 18 bases remained unmatched. The CDR3, as DNA: TGTGCCAGCAGCCAAGATAGGGCCGGGACAGGGAATAGGGGAGGCACTGAAGCTTTCTTT. This sequence encodes CASSQDRAGTGNRGGTEAFF.

This clone showed up many times. This rearrangement joins TRBV27 to TRBJ2-1; TRBD2 matches 7 bases. This CDR3 is 15 amino acids long. The V gene end was trimmed by 7 bases and the J gene end by 5 bases; junction bases not matched to a gene: 11. Germline lookup yields CDR1 MNHEY and CDR2 SMNVEV (reference sequence). CDR3 sequence: CASKNPPGGHNEQFF. In DNA, the CDR3 is TGTGCCAGCAAAAACCCGCCGGGGGGACACAATGAGCAGTTCTTC.

This chain joins TRBV5-6 and TRBJ1-5; the D gene is possibly TRBD1 (5 bases). V was clipped by 0 bases and J by 7 bases, with 11 bases between them. There are 14 residues in the CDR3. CDR1 and CDR2 (germline): SGHDT, YYEEEE. CDR3 nucleotide sequence: TGTGCCAGCAGCTTGGGCAGGGCGCGCCAGCCCCAGCATTTT. The encoded protein is CASSLGRARQPQHF. Full variable domain (outside the CDR3, taken from reference TRBV5-6 and TRBJ1-5): DAGVTQSPTHLIKTRGQQVTLRCSPKSGHDTVSWYQQALGQGPQFIFQYYEEEERQRGNFPDRFSGHQFPNYSSELNVNALLLGDSALYLCASSLGRARQPQHFGDGTRLSIL.

This clone was seen repeatedly, ten times or more. The chain joins TRBV7-6 to TRBJ1-1; maybe TRBD1 (6 bases). V shed 1 base and J shed 1 base, with 7 bases lying between them. CDR3 length: 14 amino acids. Per germline, CDR1 SGHVS and CDR2 FNYEAQ. CDR3 loop: CASSLEGENTEAFF. CDR3 sequence (DNA): TGTGCCAGCAGCTTAGAGGGGGAGAACACTGAAGCTTTCTTT. The full variable domain, in which reference TRBV7-6 and TRBJ1-1 provide the parts outside the CDR3, is GAGVSQSPRYKVTKRGQDVALRCDPISGHVSLYWYRQALGQGPEFLTYFNYEAQQDKSGLPNDRFSAERPEGSISTLTIQRTEQRDSAMYRCASSLEGENTEAFFGQGTRLTVV.

This clone was detected a few times. The chain uses TRBV29-1 and TRBJ1-2; D is perhaps TRBD1 (6 bases). This CDR3 has 13 residues. Trimming cost V 2 bases and J 4 bases, with 11 bases left between them. From germline, CDR1 is SQVTM and CDR2 ANQGSEA. Written as DNA, the CDR3 is TGCAGCGTTGAAACAGTCAGGGGCTATGGCTACACCTTC. Translated: CSVETVRGYGYTF.

This clone was detected many times. V gene TRBV9 combines with J gene TRBJ2-7, with D possibly matching TRBD2 (5 bases). The CDR3 loop spans 13 amino acids. The V gene lost 0 bases and the J gene lost 3 bases, with 7 bases spanning the gap. The germline V gene has CDR1 SGDLS and CDR2 YYNGEE. CDR3 sequence: CASSVDGLYEQYF. DNA of the CDR3: TGTGCCAGCAGCGTAGACGGACTCTACGAGCAGTACTTC.

This clone was found many times. In nucleotides, the CDR3 is TGCGCCAGCAGCTGCGGGGGTTCGGCCTACGAGCAGTACTTC. This gives the protein CASSCGGSAYEQYF. The chain joins TRBV10-1 to TRBJ2-7; 7 bases line up with TRBD2. Per germline, CDR1 WNHNN and CDR2 SYGVQD (reference sequence). V trimming: 6 bases; J trimming: 2 bases; junction bases outside the gene matches: 7. There are 14 residues in the CDR3.

This clone appeared many times. J is TRBJ1-6 and V is TRBV27; unclear D gene. V was clipped by 5 bases and J by 7 bases, with 12 bases between them. CDR1 is MNHEY and CDR2 is SMNVEV in the germline V gene (reference sequence). The CDR3 sequence is 14 residues long. CDR3 bases: TGTGCCAGCAGTCCCACAATAGCCAATTCACCCCTCCACTTT. Translated: CASSPTIANSPLHF.

This clone was recorded at least ten times. The chain couples TRBV7-2 to TRBJ2-3, with TRBD2 identical over 8 bases. Germline values: CDR1 SGHTA, CDR2 FQGNSA. J gave up 3 bases and V 6 bases, and 11 bases lay outside the gene matches. This CDR3 region has 16 residues. The CDR3 nucleotides read TGTGCCAGCAGATCACTTAGCGGGGAGAAGACAGATACGCAGTATTTT. It codes for CASRSLSGEKTDTQYF.

Judged by abundance, this clone is medium-sized. For the CDR3, the DNA is TGTGCCAGCAGCCTCACTAGCGGGGGGCGCCATGAGCAGTTCTTC. Protein sequence: CASSLTSGGRHEQFF. This sequence joins TRBV11-3 and TRBJ2-1; 12 bases map to TRBD2. The CDR3 spans 15 residues. The V gene's germline CDR1 is SGHNT and CDR2 YENEEA. V lost 5 bases and J lost 8; bases outside the gene matches: 7.